This T cell receptor beta chain was retrieved from a study of blood T cell repertoires in COVID-19. About the research overall: Specimens from acute and convalescent COVID-19 originated in the United States, Italy and Spain.

This table comes from immunoSEQ multiplex PCR, and its TCRdb copy is limited to in-frame clones, with some not included. The repertoire holds 15,000 to 20,000 clones, with about 81% as singletons. The CDR3 has 18 residues. CDR1 and CDR2 from the germline V gene are SGHVS and FNYEAQ. After removal of 5 bases from V and 1 base from J, the junction contained 16 bases not matched to a gene. Sample: peripheral blood. This chain uses TRBV7-6 with TRBJ2-5; 7 bases agree with TRBD1. This receptor was taken from a man aged 55-75 years with acute or convalescent COVID-19. This chain's CDR3 is CASSETPLLRDSQETQYF. The DNA for the CDR3 is TGTGCCAGCAGCGAGACCCCTTTGCTCCGGGACAGCCAAGAGACCCAGTACTTC.